This T cell receptor beta chain was recovered during a study of T cell responses to AZD1222 COVID-19 vaccine. With 5 bases clipped from V and 5 bases from J, the junction kept 7 bases outside the gene matches. Germline loops: CDR1 MNHEY, CDR2 SMNVEV (reference sequence). CDR3 size: 16 residues. Libraries were prepared by immunoSEQ multiplex PCR; TCRdb keeps only in-frame clonotypes and omits some of them. The table shows 90,000 to 110,000 clones, with about 85% occurring only once. The V gene is TRBV27, the J gene TRBJ2-1; 12 bases agree with TRBD2. The sequence was collected from an adult in good health. Sequencing was performed on peripheral blood, taken on day 0 of AZD1222 vaccination. The chain's CDR3 is CASSVTSGRANNEQFF. CDR3 sequence (DNA): TGTGCCAGCAGTGTGACTAGCGGGAGAGCGAACAATGAGCAGTTCTTC.